The text below deals with one T cell receptor beta chain. The CDR3 spans 17 residues. The ends were cut back, 6 bases at V and 0 bases at J, with 17 bases in the middle. The germline V gene encodes CDR1 MNHEY and CDR2 SMNVEV (reference sequence). This record comes from a study of CD8 T cells in ankylosing spondylitis. The authors made TCR beta libraries by quantitative 5'-RACE with molecular barcodes. MiXCR was run by TCRdb on the 5' RACE reads, yielding one entry per CDR3 protein. Of about 140,000 distinct CDR3 sequences listed, under 35% are singletons. This chain connects TRBV27 to TRBJ2-2, with D perhaps TRBD2 (5 bases). Sequencing was performed on synovial fluid, either unsorted or a sorted T cell fraction (not recorded which). This TCR was sampled from a male donor with ankylosing spondylitis. DNA of the CDR3: TGTGCCAGCAGGCCCGGGGTTGGTCATCCGAACACCGGGGAGCTGTTTTTT. It is translated as CASRPGVGHPNTGELFF.